This T cell receptor (beta chain) was obtained from a study of regulatory T cells in long-lasting Graves disease. Documented time point: persistent/refractory GD, antithyroid drugs over 5 years with positive TRAb. The TCR library used RNA extracted from PBMCs. The TCR beta library used iRepertoire HTBI primers with Arm-PCR amplification of CDR3. Per the original data handling: Spanning all samples, the identified segments comprised around 62 TRBV and 14 TRBJ. TCRdb called the multiplex PCR reads again in MiXCR, with one record for every CDR3 protein. The V and J calls shown here were made by TCRdb, not taken from the authors' results. The data contain about 470,000 distinct CDR3 sequences, about 22% of them singletons. Overall study findings and caveats: Gene preferences differed: TRBV28, TRBJ1-2, TRBJ2-5 in persistent cases.

This clonotype was counted ten times or more. Its antigen is currently unknown. This CDR3 spans 14 amino acids. V lost 6 bases and J lost 4; bases outside the gene matches: 8. CDR1 is DFQATT, CDR2 SNEGSKA, per germline (reference sequence). V gene TRBV20-1 combines with J gene TRBJ2-5, with TRBD1 matching over 10 bases. The sequence came from a female donor with Graves disease. This specimen was peripheral blood mononuclear cells (PBMCs), taken when the disease was refractory, from a patient treated with antithyroid drugs. In DNA, the CDR3 is TGCAGTGCCCCAGAGCGACAGGGGGCAGAGACCCAGTACTTC. Protein product: CSAPERQGAETQYF.